A selection of T cell receptor beta chains follows, all from one sample in a study of cytomegalovirus exposure and HLA in healthy donors. Sequenced by immunoSEQ multiplex PCR; TCRdb stores in-frame clones only, minus some. The table has some 83,000 clones, nearly 95% seen once. Sequenced input: PBMCs. The origin of the receptors is a woman in her late teens or twenties in good health and CMV-seronegative. Both conserved end residues are part of each CDR3. A D gene is named only where the DNA matches it firmly. The size entry is marked missing in some rows and otherwise reads once, few, many or a size class.

-	TRBD1	15	TRBV6-1	TRBJ1-5	TGTGCCAGCAATGAAGAAGCAGGGGGCAGTCAGCCCCAGCATTTT	CASNEEAGGSQPQHF
-	TRBD2	16	TRBV11-3	TRBJ2-1	TGTGCCAGCAGCCCTCGAGCGGGGGGGAAGTACAATGAGCAGTTCTTC	CASSPRAGGKYNEQFF
once	TRBD2	15	TRBV6-5	TRBJ2-3	TGTGCCAGCAGTCCTAGCGGGACTAGCACAGATACGCAGTATTTT	CASSPSGTSTDTQYF
-	TRBD1	16	TRBV10-2	TRBJ2-7	TGCGCCAGCAGTGACCCTGACAGGGCTATATCTTACGAGCAGTACTTC	CASSDPDRAISYEQYF
-	TRBD2	15	TRBV2	TRBJ2-7	TGTGCCAGCAGTGATTCGCCCGGGAGGGCCTACGAGCAGTACTTC	CASSDSPGRAYEQYF
-	-	13	TRBV5-1	TRBJ2-2	TGCGCCAGCAGCTTGCAGCGCACCGGGGAGCTGTTTTTT	CASSLQRTGELFF
-	-	14	TRBV10-2	TRBJ2-1	TGCGCCAGCAGTGAGCAGGGGTGGTCCAATGAGCAGTTCTTC	CASSEQGWSNEQFF
-	-	15	TRBV5-6	TRBJ2-5	TGTGCCAGCAGCACCGGACAGAGGGGGGGAGAGACCCAGTACTTC	CASSTGQRGGETQYF
-	TRBD2	16	TRBV4-1	TRBJ2-2	TGCGCCAGCAGCCAAGGAGCGGGAGGGAACACCGGGGAGCTGTTTTTT	CASSQGAGGNTGELFF
-	TRBD1	18	TRBV6-1	TRBJ2-1	TGTGCCAGCAGTGATTCTTGGGCCGGGACAGCCTCCTACAATGAGCAGTTCTTC	CASSDSWAGTASYNEQFF
-	-	16	TRBV4-3	TRBJ2-4	TGCGCCAGCAGCCAAGCTATTCAGGGCGTGGAAAACATTCAGTACTTC	CASSQAIQGVENIQYF
once	-	13	TRBV28	TRBJ2-5	TGTGCCAGCACCCCCGGCAGGGCGGAGACCCAGTACTTC	CASTPGRAETQYF
-	TRBD1	17	TRBV27	TRBJ1-5	TGTGCCAGCAGTTCGGGACAGGGGATTTACGGCAATCAGCCCCAGCATTTT	CASSSGQGIYGNQPQHF
-	TRBD2	16	TRBV10-3	TRBJ2-1	TGTGCCATCAGTGATCGTTCTAGCGGGGGGATCAATGAGCAGTTCTTC	CAISDRSSGGINEQFF
-	TRBD1	14	TRBV6-1	TRBJ1-2	TGTGCCAGCGAGGAGGCAGGGGGTCACTATGGCTACACCTTC	CASEEAGGHYGYTF
-	-	15	TRBV6-4	TRBJ2-3	TGTGCCAGCAGTGAAGGGCGGGCTGACACAGATACGCAGTATTTT	CASSEGRADTDTQYF
-	TRBD1	13	TRBV10-1	TRBJ2-3	TGCGCCAGCTCGGGACAGCTGCCAGATACGCAGTATTTT	CASSGQLPDTQYF
-	TRBD1	14	TRBV7-2	TRBJ1-2	TGTGCCAGCAGCCCCGGGACAGGGGGCACTGGCTACACCTTC	CASSPGTGGTGYTF
-	-	16	TRBV19	TRBJ1-4	TGTGCCAGTAGTCATCAACAGGGTGAGGGTAATGAAAAACTGTTTTTT	CASSHQQGEGNEKLFF
-	TRBD1	15	TRBV30	TRBJ2-5	TGTGCCTGGAGTCCTCCGGGACAGCCTCAAGAGACCCAGTACTTC	CAWSPPGQPQETQYF
once	-	13	TRBV5-1	TRBJ2-1	TGCGCCAGCAGCTTGGCCAACGGCAATGAGCAGTTCTTC	CASSLANGNEQFF
once	-	13	TRBV11-1	TRBJ1-1	TGTGCCAGCAGCACGGACAGTTCCTCTGAAGCTTTCTTT	CASSTDSSSEAFF
-	-	17	TRBV19	TRBJ2-1	TGTGCCAGTAGTATAGGTCGGCTCCAGGGCTTATACAATGAGCAGTTCTTC	CASSIGRLQGLYNEQFF
-	TRBD1	15	TRBV5-1	TRBJ1-4	TGCGCCAGCAGCTCCGACAGGGGAGGCGATGAAAAACTGTTTTTT	CASSSDRGGDEKLFF
few	-	13	TRBV7-9	TRBJ1-5	TGTGCCAGCAGCTCGGAGGTAGATCAGCCCCAGCATTTT	CASSSEVDQPQHF
-	-	12	TRBV7-2	TRBJ2-1	TGTGCCAGCAGCTTTAGGAGTAATGAGCAGTTCTTC	CASSFRSNEQFF
-	-	15	TRBV27	TRBJ1-1	TGTGCCAGCAGTTTTTCAGGGATTTATCGGACTGAAGCTTTCTTT	CASSFSGIYRTEAFF
-	TRBD1	15	TRBV6-4	TRBJ1-4	TGTGCCAGCAGGCCACAGGGGAACAGTAATGAAAAACTGTTTTTT	CASRPQGNSNEKLFF
-	TRBD2	16	TRBV11-3	TRBJ2-7	TGTGCCAGCAGCTTAGGTAGACTAGCGGAAACCTACGAGCAGTACTTC	CASSLGRLAETYEQYF
-	TRBD1	14	TRBV27	TRBJ1-2	TGTGCCAGCAGACGGGACAGGGCCAACTATGGCTACACCTTC	CASRRDRANYGYTF
-	-	13	TRBV27	TRBJ1-2	TGTGCCAGCAAGCCTAGGTCCGGCTATGGCTACACCTTC	CASKPRSGYGYTF
-	TRBD2	15	TRBV11-1	TRBJ2-1	TGTGCCAGCAGCCCCCTAGCGGGCTCCTACAATGAGCAGTTCTTC	CASSPLAGSYNEQFF
few	TRBD2	15	TRBV7-9	TRBJ2-5	TGTGCCAGCAGCTTTACTAGCGGGAGAGTTGAGACCCAGTACTTC	CASSFTSGRVETQYF
-	-	14	TRBV30	TRBJ1-1	TGTGCCTGGAGTGTTAGGGGGAGGGACACTGAAGCTTTCTTT	CAWSVRGRDTEAFF
-	TRBD1	13	TRBV5-4	TRBJ2-7	TGTGCCAGCAGCCGGGACAGGGTCTACGAGCAGTACTTC	CASSRDRVYEQYF
-	TRBD2	14	TRBV13	TRBJ2-1	TGTGCCAGCAGCCGGACTAGCGGGAGCATAGAGCAGTTCTTC	CASSRTSGSIEQFF
-	TRBD1	15	TRBV7-6	TRBJ1-2	TGTGCCAGCAGCCCGGACAGGGGGCCGGGGGGTGGCTACACCTTC	CASSPDRGPGGGYTF
-	TRBD1	15	TRBV9	TRBJ1-2	TGTGCCAGCAGCGTACTCAGGGGGCTCGGGGCGAGCTACACCTTC	CASSVLRGLGASYTF
once	-	14	TRBV11-3	TRBJ2-7	TGTGCCAGCAGCTCCCCGGGATCGCCCTACGAGCAGTACTTC	CASSSPGSPYEQYF
-	TRBD2	15	TRBV29-1	TRBJ2-1	TGCAGCGCAGCCTTAGCGGGAGGCTCCTACAATGAGCAGTTCTTC	CSAALAGGSYNEQFF
-	TRBD2	13	TRBV28	TRBJ2-5	TGTGCCAGCAGTCGGGAGGCCCGGGGGACCCAGTACTTC	CASSREARGTQYF
few	-	13	TRBV30	TRBJ2-7	TGTGCCTGGAGTACCACTAGCTCCTACGAGCAGTACTTC	CAWSTTSSYEQYF